This record covers a single TCR beta chain. This sample stems from a study of blood T cell repertoires in COVID-19. Study at large: The study drew acute and convalescent COVID-19 samples from the United States, Italy and Spain. Sources were T cells, B-cell-depleted T cells, or PBMCs; the material itself was cDNA or gDNA.

Original data processing: Amplification from reference gene primers served as the basis for estimated nucleated cell counts. Produced via immunoSEQ multiplex PCR; TCRdb's table is partial and in-frame only. V, J and clone size derive from that table, while D and trimming were established from the DNA sequence. The sample holds about 400,000 clones, roughly 90% seen once. Trimming shortened V by 7 bases and J by 9 bases, and 22 bases separated the two germline ends. The CDR3 has 16 residues. The germline CDR1 and CDR2 sequences are SGHVS and FQNEAQ. Sequencing was performed on peripheral blood. The J gene is TRBJ1-6, the V gene TRBV7-8; D perhaps matches TRBD1 (6 bases). This sequence originates from a man aged 35 to 55 with acute or convalescent COVID-19. The DNA for the CDR3 is TGTGCCAGCACATTCCAATGGGGGCAACGGGGTTCACCCCTCCACTTT. Translating gives CASTFQWGQRGSPLHF. Drawing the rest from reference TRBV7-8 and TRBJ1-6, the complete variable domain is GAGVSQSPRYKVAKRGQDVALRCDPISGHVSLFWYQQALGQGPEFLTYFQNEAQLDKSGLPSDRFFAERPEGSVSTLKIQRTQQEDSAVYLCASTFQWGQRGSPLHFGNGTRLTVT.